The 3 T cell receptor beta chains below come from one sample, sequenced in a study of human T cells and chemical hapten exposure (TCRdb year 2021). The sample's time point, from its label and the paper: pre-sensitization, week 0. This sample's treatment or condition label indicates: therapeutic diphenylcyclopropenone sensitization with weekly scalp DPC. The protocol used for the library was RACE. The instrument was a NextSeq 500. In-frame beta chains were kept once TCRdb had trimmed the public reads at Q25 with fastp and called clones with MiXCR. A single entry per CDR3 protein holds the most common genes and DNA from its merged rows. A total of fewer than 50,000 distinct CDR3 sequences appear in this sample, roughly 7.6% of them only once. About 1.2% of the sample goes to the ten largest clones. The source material was whole blood, sampled in connection with sensitization to the hapten diphenylcyclopropenone (DPC). All receptors come from a woman in her 50s with alopecia areata. Some clones in this sample may be carry-over from other donors' samples.

This clonotype was counted ten times or more. The chain couples TRBV24-1 to TRBJ2-7; D remains unclear. Germline CDR1 and CDR2: KGHDR and SFDVKD. Trimming shortened V by 9 bases and J by 0 bases, and 14 bases separated the two germline ends. The CDR3 loop spans 14 amino acids. The CDR3, as DNA: TGTGCCACCCCGGGCCTCTCGAGCTCCTACGAGCAGTACTTC. Protein sequence: CATPGLSSSYEQYF.

In the case of this clonotype: This may be a read error: a much more frequent sequence differs by one nucleotide. The chain recombines TRBV13 with TRBJ1-1; the D is unclear. CDR1 PRHDT and CDR2 FYEKMQ come from the germline V gene (reference sequence). The CDR3 consists of 13 residues. This CDR3 is CVSSATARTEAFF. The CDR3 DNA reads TGTGTCAGCAGCGCTACAGCGAGGACTGAAGCTTTCTTT.

This clonotype has a count of ten or more. The rearrangement links TRBV6-1 to TRBJ2-7; D is ambiguous. V was clipped by 3 bases and J by 6 bases, with 15 bases between them. Germline V gene lookup returns CDR1 MNHNS and CDR2 SASEGT. CDR3 size: 14 residues. The CDR3 DNA reads TGTGCCAGCAGTGATTGGCGAACGCCGGGCGAGCAGTACTTC. This codes for CASSDWRTPGEQYF.